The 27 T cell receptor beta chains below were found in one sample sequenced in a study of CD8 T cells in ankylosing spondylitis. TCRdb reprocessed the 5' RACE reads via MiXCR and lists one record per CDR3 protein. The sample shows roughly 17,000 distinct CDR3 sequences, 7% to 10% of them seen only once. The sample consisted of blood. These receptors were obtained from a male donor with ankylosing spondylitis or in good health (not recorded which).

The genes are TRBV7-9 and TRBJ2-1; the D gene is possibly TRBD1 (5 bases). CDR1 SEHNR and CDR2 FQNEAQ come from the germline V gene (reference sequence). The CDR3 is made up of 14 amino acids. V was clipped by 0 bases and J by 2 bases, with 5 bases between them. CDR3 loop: CASSLAGPYNEQFF. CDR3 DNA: TGTGCCAGCAGCTTAGCGGGGCCCTACAATGAGCAGTTCTTC.

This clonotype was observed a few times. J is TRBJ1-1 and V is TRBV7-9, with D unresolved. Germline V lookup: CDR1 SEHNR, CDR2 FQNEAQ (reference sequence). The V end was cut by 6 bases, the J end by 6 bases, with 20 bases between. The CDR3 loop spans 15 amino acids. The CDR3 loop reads CASSSEGRPLSEAFF. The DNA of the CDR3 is TGTGCCAGCAGTTCTGAGGGCCGGCCCCTATCTGAAGCTTTCTTT.

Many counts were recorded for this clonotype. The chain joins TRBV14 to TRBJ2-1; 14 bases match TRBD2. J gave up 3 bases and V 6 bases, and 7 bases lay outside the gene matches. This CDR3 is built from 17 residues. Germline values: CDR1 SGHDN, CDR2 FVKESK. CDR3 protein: CASSATSGRGFYNEQFF. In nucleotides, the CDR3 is TGTGCCAGCAGTGCGACTAGCGGGAGGGGTTTCTACAATGAGCAGTTCTTC.

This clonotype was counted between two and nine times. Here the CDR3 reads CSASDYEQYV. In nucleotides, the CDR3 is TGCAGTGCTAGTGACTACGAGCAGTACGTC. This chain links TRBV20-1 with TRBJ2-7, with D uncertain. Trimming removed 3 bases from V and 3 bases from J, with 3 bases in between. This CDR3 is 10 amino acids long. Germline assignment: CDR1 DFQATT and CDR2 SNEGSKA (reference sequence).

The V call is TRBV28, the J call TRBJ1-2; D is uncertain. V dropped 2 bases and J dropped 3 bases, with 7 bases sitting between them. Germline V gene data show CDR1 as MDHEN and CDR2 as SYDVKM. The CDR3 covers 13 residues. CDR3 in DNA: TGTGCCAGCAGTTTAGGAGAAGACTATGGCTACACCTTC. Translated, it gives CASSLGEDYGYTF.

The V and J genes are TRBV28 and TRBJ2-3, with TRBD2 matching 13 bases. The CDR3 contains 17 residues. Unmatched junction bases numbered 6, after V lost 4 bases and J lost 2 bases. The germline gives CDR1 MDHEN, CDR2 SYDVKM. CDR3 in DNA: TGTGCCAGCAGTTCAACCGGGACTAGCGGGGTCACAGATACGCAGTATTTT. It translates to CASSSTGTSGVTDTQYF.

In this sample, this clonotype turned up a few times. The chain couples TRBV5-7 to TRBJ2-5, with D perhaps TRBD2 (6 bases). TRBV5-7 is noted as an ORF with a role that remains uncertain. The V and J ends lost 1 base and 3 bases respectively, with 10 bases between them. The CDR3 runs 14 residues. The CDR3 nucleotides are TGTGCCAGCAGCTTGAGACAGCGGGAAGAGACCCAGTACTTC. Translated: CASSLRQREETQYF.

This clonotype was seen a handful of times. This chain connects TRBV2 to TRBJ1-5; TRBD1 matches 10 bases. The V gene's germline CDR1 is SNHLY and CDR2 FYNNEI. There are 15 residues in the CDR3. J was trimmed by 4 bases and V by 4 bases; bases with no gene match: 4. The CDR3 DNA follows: TGTGCCAGCAGTGGGGACAGGGGACATAATCAGCCCCAGCATTTT. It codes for CASSGDRGHNQPQHF.

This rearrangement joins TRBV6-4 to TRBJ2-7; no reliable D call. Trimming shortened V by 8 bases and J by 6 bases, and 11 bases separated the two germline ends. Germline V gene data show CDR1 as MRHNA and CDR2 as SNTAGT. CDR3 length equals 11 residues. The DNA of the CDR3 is TGTGCCAGCCCCATCCGGTCCGAGCAGTACGTC. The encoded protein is CASPIRSEQYV.

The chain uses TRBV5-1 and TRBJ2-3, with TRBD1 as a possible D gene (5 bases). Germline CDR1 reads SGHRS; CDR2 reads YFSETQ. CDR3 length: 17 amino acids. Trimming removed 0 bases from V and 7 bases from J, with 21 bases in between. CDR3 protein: CASSLGSDPRVQNTQYF. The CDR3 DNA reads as TGCGCCAGCAGCTTGGGGAGTGACCCCAGGGTTCAAAATACGCAGTATTTT.

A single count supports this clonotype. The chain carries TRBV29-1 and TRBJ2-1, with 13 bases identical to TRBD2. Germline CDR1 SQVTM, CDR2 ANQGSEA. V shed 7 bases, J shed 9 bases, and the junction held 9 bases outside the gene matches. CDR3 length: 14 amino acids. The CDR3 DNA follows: TGCAGCGGTTGGGGACTAGCGGGACAGGTTGAGCAGTTCTTC. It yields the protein CSGWGLAGQVEQFF.

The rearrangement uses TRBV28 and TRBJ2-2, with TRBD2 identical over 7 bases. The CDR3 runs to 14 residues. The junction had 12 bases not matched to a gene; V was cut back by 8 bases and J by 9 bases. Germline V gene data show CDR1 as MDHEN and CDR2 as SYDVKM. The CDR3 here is CASLESGRGRELFF. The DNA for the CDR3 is TGTGCCAGCCTAGAGTCAGGGAGGGGCCGGGAGCTGTTTTTT.

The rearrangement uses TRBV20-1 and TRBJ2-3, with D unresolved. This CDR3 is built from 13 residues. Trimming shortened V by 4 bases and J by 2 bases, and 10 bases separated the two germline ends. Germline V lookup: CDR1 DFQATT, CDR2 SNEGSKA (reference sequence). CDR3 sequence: CSAKFGSTDTQYF. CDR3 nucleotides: TGCAGTGCTAAGTTCGGTTCCACAGATACGCAGTATTTT.

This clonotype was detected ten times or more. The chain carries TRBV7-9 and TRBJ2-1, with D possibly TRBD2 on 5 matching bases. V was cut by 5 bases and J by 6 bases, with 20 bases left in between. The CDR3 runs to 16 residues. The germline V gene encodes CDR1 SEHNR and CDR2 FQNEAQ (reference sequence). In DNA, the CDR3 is TGTGCCAGCAGCCCCTTGGCCCTACTAGGGCCCAATGAGCAGTTCTTC. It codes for CASSPLALLGPNEQFF. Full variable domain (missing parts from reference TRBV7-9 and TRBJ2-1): DTGVSQNPRHKITKRGQNVTFRCDPISEHNRLYWYRQTLGQGPEFLTYFQNEAQLEKSRLLSDRFSAERPKGSFSTLEIQRTEQGDSAMYLCASSPLALLGPNEQFFGPGTRLTVL.

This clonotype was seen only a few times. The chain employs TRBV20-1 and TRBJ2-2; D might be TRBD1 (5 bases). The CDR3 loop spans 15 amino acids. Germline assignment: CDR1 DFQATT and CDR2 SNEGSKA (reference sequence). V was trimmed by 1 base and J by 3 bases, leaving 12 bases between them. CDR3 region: CSARGQLAHTGELFF. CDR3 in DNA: TGCAGTGCTAGAGGACAGTTGGCTCACACCGGGGAGCTGTTTTTT.

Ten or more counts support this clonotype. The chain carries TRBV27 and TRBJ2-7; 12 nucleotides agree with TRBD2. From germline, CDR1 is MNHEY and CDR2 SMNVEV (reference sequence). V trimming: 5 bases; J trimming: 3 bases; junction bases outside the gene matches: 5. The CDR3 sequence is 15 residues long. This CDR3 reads CASSPQTSGSYEQYF. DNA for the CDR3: TGTGCCAGCAGTCCACAGACTAGCGGGAGCTACGAGCAGTACTTC.

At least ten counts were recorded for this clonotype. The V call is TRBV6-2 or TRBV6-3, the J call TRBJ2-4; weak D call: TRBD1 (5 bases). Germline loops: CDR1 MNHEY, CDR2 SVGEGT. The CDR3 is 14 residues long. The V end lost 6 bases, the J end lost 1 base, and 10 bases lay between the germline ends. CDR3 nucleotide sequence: TGTGCCAGCAGACCCAACAGGGCCAAAAACATTCAGTACTTC. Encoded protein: CASRPNRAKNIQYF.

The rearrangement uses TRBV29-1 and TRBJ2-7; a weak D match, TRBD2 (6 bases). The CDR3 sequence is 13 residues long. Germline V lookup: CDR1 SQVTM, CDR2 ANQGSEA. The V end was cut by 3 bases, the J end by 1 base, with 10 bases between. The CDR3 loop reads CSVETGTSYEQYF. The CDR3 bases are TGCAGCGTTGAGACCGGGACTTCCTACGAGCAGTACTTC.

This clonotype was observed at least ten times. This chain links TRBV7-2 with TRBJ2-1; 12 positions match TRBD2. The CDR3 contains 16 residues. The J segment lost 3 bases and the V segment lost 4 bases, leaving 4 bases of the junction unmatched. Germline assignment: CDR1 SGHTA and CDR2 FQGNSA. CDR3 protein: CASSWELAGGYNEQFF. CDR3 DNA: TGTGCCAGCAGCTGGGAACTAGCGGGGGGCTACAATGAGCAGTTCTTC. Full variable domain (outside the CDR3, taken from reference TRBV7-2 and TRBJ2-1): GAGVSQSPSNKVTEKGKDVELRCDPISGHTALYWYRQSLGQGLEFLIYFQGNSAPDKSGLPSDRFSAERTGGSVSTLTIQRTQQEDSAVYLCASSWELAGGYNEQFFGPGTRLTVL.

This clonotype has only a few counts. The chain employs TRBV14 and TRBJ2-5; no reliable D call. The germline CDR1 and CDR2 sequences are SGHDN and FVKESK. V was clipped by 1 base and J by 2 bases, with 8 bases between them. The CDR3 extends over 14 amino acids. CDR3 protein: CASSQADGQETQYF. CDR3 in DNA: TGTGCCAGCAGCCAAGCAGACGGACAAGAGACCCAGTACTTC.

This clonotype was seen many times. This chain's CDR3 is CASSSPGDTGELFF. CDR3 nucleotides: TGTGCCAGCAGCTCCCCAGGGGACACCGGGGAGCTGTTTTTT. The chain couples TRBV7-3 to TRBJ2-2, with a tentative D call TRBD1 (6 bases). V was shortened by 4 bases and J by 3 bases, with 9 bases between the two germline ends. This CDR3 spans 14 amino acids. Germline CDR1 is SGHTA and CDR2 is FQGTGA.

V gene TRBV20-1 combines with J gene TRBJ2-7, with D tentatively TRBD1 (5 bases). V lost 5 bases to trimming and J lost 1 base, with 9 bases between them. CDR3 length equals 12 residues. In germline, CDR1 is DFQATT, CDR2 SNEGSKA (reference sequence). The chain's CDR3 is CSAPRGSYEQYV. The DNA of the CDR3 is TGCAGTGCTCCAAGGGGTTCCTACGAGCAGTACGTC.

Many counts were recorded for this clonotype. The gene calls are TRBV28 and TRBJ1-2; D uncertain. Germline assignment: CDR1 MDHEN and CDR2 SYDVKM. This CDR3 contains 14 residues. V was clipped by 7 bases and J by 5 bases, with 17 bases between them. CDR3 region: CASNRAGWRYGYTF. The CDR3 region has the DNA TGTGCCAGCAATCGGGCAGGCTGGAGGTATGGCTACACCTTC.

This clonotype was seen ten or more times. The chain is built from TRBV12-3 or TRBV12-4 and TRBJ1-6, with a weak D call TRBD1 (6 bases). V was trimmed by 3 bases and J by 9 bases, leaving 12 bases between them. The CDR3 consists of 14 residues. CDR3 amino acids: CASSFGDTGSPLHF. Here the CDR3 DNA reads TGTGCCAGCAGTTTCGGGGACACAGGTTCACCCCTCCACTTT.

The CDR3 is CASSLADRPSLEKLFF. The DNA of the CDR3 is TGTGCCAGCAGCCTCGCGGACAGGCCTTCTCTTGAAAAACTGTTTTTT. The rearrangement links TRBV7-2 to TRBJ1-4; 7 nucleotides align to TRBD1. The J segment lost 7 bases and the V segment lost 5 bases, leaving 13 bases of the junction unmatched. The length of the CDR3 is 16 residues. The germline V gene encodes CDR1 SGHTA and CDR2 FQGNSA.

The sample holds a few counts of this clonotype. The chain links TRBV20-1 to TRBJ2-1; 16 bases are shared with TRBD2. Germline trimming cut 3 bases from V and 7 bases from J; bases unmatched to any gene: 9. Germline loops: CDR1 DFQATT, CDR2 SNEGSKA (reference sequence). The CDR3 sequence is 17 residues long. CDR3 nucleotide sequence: TGCAGTGCTAGTCGATTTGGGACTAGCGGGAGGGTAAATGAGCAGTTCTTC. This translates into CSASRFGTSGRVNEQFF.

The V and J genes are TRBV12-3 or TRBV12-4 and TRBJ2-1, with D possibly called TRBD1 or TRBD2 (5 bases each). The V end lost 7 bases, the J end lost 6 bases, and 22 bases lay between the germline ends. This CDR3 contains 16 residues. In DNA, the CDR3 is TGTGCCAGCATCGGGGACCCCCATCGACTTGGCAATGAGCAGTTCTTC. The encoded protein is CASIGDPHRLGNEQFF.